This TCR beta chain was sequenced for a study of molecular identifiers for immune sequencing clone quantification. This clonotype appeared many times. TCRdb analysed the PCR reads with MiXCR anew, one entry per CDR3 protein. The sample records about half a million distinct CDR3 sequences, around a fifth being singletons. The sequenced sample consisted of naive CD8+ T cells from blood, with Jurkat cell RNA spiked in. Stated subset: FACS-sorted CD8+CD4-CCR7+CD45RA+ naive T cells. The source is a human donor in good health. Some libraries in this study had Jurkat cell RNA spiked in.

The chain's CDR3 is CASTSRGMNTEAFF. The CDR3 nucleotides are TGTGCCAGCACCTCCAGGGGGATGAACACTGAAGCTTTCTTT. The rearrangement joins TRBV21-1 to TRBJ1-1; TRBD1 was called by the table and not checked on the DNA. TRBV21-1 corresponds to a pseudogene. The CDR3 runs to 14 residues.